These 9 T cell receptor beta chains originate from one sample sequenced in a study of beta chain features in type 1 diabetes. The sequenced template was cDNA made from the entire isolated RNA. Using immunoSEQ multiplex PCR, the repertoire was profiled, and TCRdb retains in-frame clones only, with some absent. This table holds 900,000 or so clones, 15% to 20% found once. Sequenced material: naive CD4+ T cells from blood. These receptors were taken from a woman younger than 35 in good health.

In this sample, this clone turned up a few times. This chain joins TRBV7-2 and TRBJ2-7; no clear D gene. Germline CDR1 SGHTA, CDR2 FQGNSA. V shed 1 base and J shed 3 bases, with 7 bases lying between them. This CDR3 is 13 amino acids long. The CDR3 DNA follows: TGTGCCAGCAGCTTAGTTACCAACTACGAGCAGTACTTC. Translating gives CASSLVTNYEQYF.

This clone was seen more than once but under ten times. This chain uses TRBV18 with TRBJ2-7; D is ambiguous. Trimming stripped 2 bases from V and 3 bases from J, with 14 bases between. The germline V gene encodes CDR1 KGHSH and CDR2 LQKENI. The CDR3 length is 15 residues. The CDR3 reads CASSPLVQPIYEQYF. The CDR3 region has the DNA TGTGCCAGCTCACCATTGGTCCAACCAATCTACGAGCAGTACTTC.

The J gene is TRBJ2-2, the V gene TRBV5-4; 7 bases are shared with TRBD2. J was trimmed by 0 bases and V by 4 bases; bases with no gene match: 3. Germline CDR1 and CDR2: SGHNT and YYREEE (reference sequence). The CDR3 runs to 15 residues. DNA of the CDR3: TGTGCCAGCAGCATCGGACTAGCGAACACCGGGGAGCTGTTTTTT. Residues: CASSIGLANTGELFF.

This clone has more than one count but fewer than ten. V gene TRBV29-1 combines with J gene TRBJ2-1; 7 positions agree with TRBD1. This CDR3 is 13 amino acids long. The J segment lost 8 bases and the V segment lost 4 bases, leaving 8 bases of the junction unmatched. Germline-derived CDR1 and CDR2 are SQVTM and ANQGSEA. The CDR3 here is CSVGTGEIYEQFF. Here the CDR3 DNA reads TGCAGCGTTGGAACAGGGGAAATTTATGAGCAGTTCTTC.

The J gene is TRBJ1-4, the V gene TRBV10-3; D is unclear. Deletions cut 6 bases from V and 0 bases from J, with 20 bases between. Germline assignment: CDR1 ENHRY and CDR2 SYGVKD. There are 18 residues in the CDR3. The CDR3 here is CAISERARAAATNEKLFF. The CDR3 coding sequence is TGTGCCATCAGCGAGAGAGCCCGGGCGGCTGCAACTAATGAAAAACTGTTTTTT.

The chain employs TRBV19 and TRBJ2-3; D is undetermined. CDR3 length: 14 residues. CDR1 is LNHDA and CDR2 is SQIVND in the germline V gene (reference sequence). Trimming left V 3 bases short and J 2 bases short, with 9 bases between. The CDR3 reads CASSMQILTDTQYF. As DNA, the CDR3 is TGTGCCAGTAGTATGCAGATACTCACAGATACGCAGTATTTT.

The rearrangement uses TRBV27 and TRBJ2-3; 8 nucleotides agree with TRBD2. CDR3 length equals 15 residues. V shed 10 bases and J 5 bases; nucleotides not matched to a gene: 14. CDR1 is MNHEY, CDR2 SMNVEV, per germline (reference sequence). CDR3 loop: CATRWDSGTIDTQYF. The DNA of the CDR3 is TGTGCCACCCGCTGGGATAGCGGGACGATAGATACGCAGTATTTT.

The V and J genes are TRBV10-1 and TRBJ2-3; 9 positions match TRBD2. The CDR3 spans 15 residues. V gave up 5 bases and J gave up 6 bases; unmatched junction bases: 9. Germline CDR1 is WNHNN and CDR2 is SYGVQD (reference sequence). CDR3 in amino acids: CASSRSGSPGDTQYF. The CDR3 bases are TGCGCCAGCAGTCGTAGCGGGAGTCCAGGGGATACGCAGTATTTT.

The V and J genes are TRBV6-6 and TRBJ1-3; TRBD1 aligns across 8 bases. This CDR3 region has 14 residues. The junction had 2 bases not matched to a gene; V was cut back by 5 bases and J by 2 bases. Germline V gives CDR1 MNHNY, CDR2 SVGAGI (reference sequence). In DNA, the CDR3 is TGTGCCAGCAGTGGACAGGGAACTGGAAACACCATATATTTT. Protein product: CASSGQGTGNTIYF.